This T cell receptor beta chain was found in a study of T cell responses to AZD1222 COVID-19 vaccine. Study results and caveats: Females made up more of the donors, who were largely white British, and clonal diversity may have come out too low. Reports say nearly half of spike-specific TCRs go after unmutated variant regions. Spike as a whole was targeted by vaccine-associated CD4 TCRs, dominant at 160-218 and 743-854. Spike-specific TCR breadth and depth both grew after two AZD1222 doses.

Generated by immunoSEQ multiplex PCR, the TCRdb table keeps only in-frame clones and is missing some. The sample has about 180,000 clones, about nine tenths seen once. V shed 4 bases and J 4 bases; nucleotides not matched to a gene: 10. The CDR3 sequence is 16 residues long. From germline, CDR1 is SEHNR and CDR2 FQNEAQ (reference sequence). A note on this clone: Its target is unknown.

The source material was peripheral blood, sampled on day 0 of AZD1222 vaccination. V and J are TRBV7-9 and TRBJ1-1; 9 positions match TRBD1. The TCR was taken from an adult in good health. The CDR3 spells CASSSSTGGWGTEAFF. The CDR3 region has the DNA TGTGCCAGCAGCTCATCTACAGGGGGCTGGGGCACTGAAGCTTTCTTT.